The 9 T cell receptor beta chains in this list originate from one sample, sequenced in a study of T cell repertoires in ileal Crohn's disease. The repertoire was sequenced with immunoSEQ multiplex PCR; TCRdb's copy has only in-frame clones and lacks some. The sample shows about 5,600 clones, approximately 85% of them seen only once. The sample comprised ileal tissue. The receptors shown here come from an adult with Crohn's disease.

This clone was counted once. One end of the junction does not line up with germline, which may come from a read error. The chain has TRBV7-7 and TRBJ2-1, with 14 bases that match TRBD2. Germline CDR1 and CDR2: SSHAT and FNYEAQ (reference sequence). The CDR3 is made up of 16 amino acids. The CDR3 coding sequence is TGTGCTAGCAGCTTAGCGGGACTAGCGGGGGACAATGAGCAGTTCTTC. Translated: CASSLAGLAGDNEQFF.

The chain combines TRBV6-1 with TRBJ2-2, with D hard to call. Germline CDR1 and CDR2: MNHNS and SASEGT. V was trimmed by 2 bases and J by 6 bases, leaving 10 bases between them. The CDR3 is 14 residues long. The CDR3 nucleotides are TGTGCCAGCAGTGAAACCCAGGCGCCCGGGGAGCTGTTTTTT. The encoded protein is CASSETQAPGELFF.

This chain connects TRBV10-3 to TRBJ2-3, with 8 bases matching TRBD2. Trimming at V came to 8 bases and at J to 10 bases, leaving 8 bases not matched to a gene. Germline lookup yields CDR1 ENHRY and CDR2 SYGVKD. The CDR3 has 12 amino acids. DNA of the CDR3: TGTGCCATCGGGGTAGCGGGGATACCGCAGTATTTT. It translates to CAIGVAGIPQYF.

The chain combines TRBV27 with TRBJ1-2; perhaps TRBD1 as D (5 bases). Germline loops: CDR1 MNHEY, CDR2 SMNVEV (reference sequence). The germline V and J ends were trimmed by 4 bases and 4 bases, with 10 bases remaining between them. The CDR3 is 13 residues long. The chain's CDR3 is CASSSGQGYGYTF. The CDR3 DNA sequence: TGTGCCAGCAGTTCCGGGCAGGGCTATGGCTACACCTTC.

The chain joins TRBV4-3 to TRBJ2-2, with 7 bases fitting TRBD2. CDR1 LGHNA and CDR2 YSLEER come from the germline V gene. V lost 0 bases and J lost 6; bases outside the gene matches: 4. The CDR3 runs to 15 residues. The chain's CDR3 is CASSQDTSGAGELFF. In DNA, the CDR3 is TGCGCCAGCAGCCAAGATACGAGCGGGGCCGGGGAGCTGTTTTTT.

The chain is built from TRBV7-2 and TRBJ2-3; 10 bases match TRBD2. Losses at the gene ends were 6 bases for V and 0 bases for J; bases not matched to a gene: 9. This CDR3 is 17 amino acids long. Germline assignment: CDR1 SGHTA and CDR2 FQGNSA. The DNA of the CDR3 is TGTGCCAGCAGTAACACCGCTAGCGGGGGAAGCACAGATACGCAGTATTTT. This translates into CASSNTASGGSTDTQYF. Combining the CDR3 with reference TRBV7-2 and TRBJ2-3 gives the whole variable domain GAGVSQSPSNKVTEKGKDVELRCDPISGHTALYWYRQSLGQGLEFLIYFQGNSAPDKSGLPSDRFSAERTGGSVSTLTIQRTQQEDSAVYLCASSNTASGGSTDTQYFGPGTRLTVL.

CDR3 nucleotide sequence: TGTGCCAGCAGCGGAACAGAAAGCCCCGGGGAGCTGTTTTTT. Translation: CASSGTESPGELFF. The rearrangement joins TRBV5-4 to TRBJ2-2; D call uncertain. The V end was cut by 4 bases, the J end by 6 bases, with 13 bases between. Germline CDR1 SGHNT, CDR2 YYREEE (reference sequence). The CDR3 has 14 residues.

Only one count was recorded for this clone. The chain is built from TRBV7-3 and TRBJ1-2; D remains unclear. Trimming removed 2 bases from V and 2 bases from J, with 9 bases in between. The CDR3 runs to 14 residues. Per the germline V gene, CDR1 is SGHTA and CDR2 is FQGTGA. The CDR3 is CASSLEGGNYGYTF. CDR3 DNA sequence: TGTGCCAGCAGCTTAGAGGGAGGAAACTATGGCTACACCTTC.

The chain employs TRBV6-4 and TRBJ2-3, with 10 nucleotides matching TRBD2. The junction had 5 bases not matched to a gene; V was cut back by 2 bases and J by 6 bases. Germline CDR1 MRHNA, CDR2 SNTAGT. This CDR3 region has 15 residues. CDR3 sequence reads: CASSDSGGARDTQYF. The CDR3 coding sequence is TGTGCCAGCAGTGACAGCGGGGGGGCTCGGGATACGCAGTATTTT.